The 18 T cell receptor beta chains given below trace back to one sample, sequenced in a study of neurological immune-mediated disorders. MiXCR was run by TCRdb on the 5' RACE reads, yielding one entry per CDR3 protein. The sample lists about 69,000 distinct CDR3 sequences, 3.9% occurring once. The specimen was PBMCs. The receptors here all came from a man under 40 with multiple sclerosis.

This clonotype was picked up many times. The chain has TRBV29-1 and TRBJ1-2; no clear D. The CDR3 spans 11 residues. V was trimmed by 0 bases and J by 2 bases, leaving 1 base between them. CDR1 and CDR2 (germline): SQVTM, ANQGSEA. The CDR3 sequence: CSVEENYGYTF. The CDR3, as DNA: TGCAGCGTTGAAGAGAACTATGGCTACACCTTC.

The table lists this clonotype with many counts. The V call is TRBV7-9, the J call TRBJ1-5; no firm D call. Trimming cost V 2 bases and J 5 bases, with 7 bases left between them. This CDR3 is built from 13 residues. In germline, CDR1 is SEHNR, CDR2 FQNEAQ (reference sequence). The CDR3 sequence: CASSLSGDQPQHF. CDR3 DNA sequence: TGTGCCAGCAGCTTAAGTGGGGATCAGCCCCAGCATTTT.

This clonotype has ten or more counts. V and J are TRBV4-3 and TRBJ2-5, with D uncertain. Germline CDR1 is LGHNA and CDR2 is YSLEER. Trimming took off 0 bases at V and 4 bases at J, with 12 bases between the two ends. This CDR3 region has 15 residues. The CDR3 DNA is TGCGCCAGCAGCCAAGACCCCCAAATTGGAGAGACCCAGTACTTC. Protein: CASSQDPQIGETQYF.

This clonotype was detected ten times or more. This chain uses TRBV5-6 with TRBJ2-3, with TRBD2 as a possible D gene (6 bases). The CDR3 extends over 17 amino acids. Trimming took off 4 bases at V and 1 base at J, with 19 bases between the two ends. Germline V CDR1 and CDR2: SGHDT, YYEEEE. CDR3 bases: TGTGCCAGCAGCAGGCGCCGGGACTCAGGACGCACAGATACGCAGTATTTT. Translation gives CASSRRRDSGRTDTQYF.

This clonotype occurred many times. The CDR3 DNA follows: TGCAGTGCCCGGGGGGGCGGCGCAGATACGCAGTATTTT. Translated: CSARGGGADTQYF. This rearrangement joins TRBV20-1 to TRBJ2-3; 8 nucleotides line up with TRBD2. The CDR3 loop spans 13 amino acids. Trimming at V came to 6 bases and at J to 4 bases, leaving 6 bases not matched to a gene. Looked up from germline, CDR1 is DFQATT and CDR2 is SNEGSKA (reference sequence).

Many counts were recorded for this clonotype. This sequence joins TRBV15 and TRBJ2-6; 7 bases are shared with TRBD1. The CDR3 spans 15 residues. V was clipped by 6 bases and J by 1 base; unmatched bases: 3. Germline CDR1 and CDR2: LNHNV and YYDKDF (reference sequence). The CDR3 here is CATRTTGSGANVLTF. CDR3 nucleotides: TGTGCCACCAGAACGACAGGGTCTGGGGCCAACGTCCTGACTTTC.

This clonotype has at least ten counts. The rearrangement links TRBV20-1 to TRBJ2-2; D unclear. This CDR3 is 15 amino acids long. V was cut by 7 bases and J by 2 bases, with 17 bases left in between. Germline-derived CDR1 and CDR2 are DFQATT and SNEGSKA (reference sequence). CDR3 amino acids: CSVGSFVGNTGELFF. The CDR3 region has the DNA TGCAGTGTTGGAAGCTTCGTCGGCAACACCGGGGAGCTGTTTTTT.

The table lists this clonotype with many counts. The genes are TRBV12-3 or TRBV12-4 and TRBJ1-1, with D perhaps matching TRBD1 (6 bases). This CDR3 region has 14 residues. Trimming took 3 bases from V and 2 from J, leaving 10 bases between them. DNA of the CDR3: TGTGCCAGCAGTTTGGGGGGGCCTAACACTGAAGCTTTCTTT. Its protein product is CASSLGGPNTEAFF.

In this sample, this clonotype turned up many times. This chain joins TRBV11-2 and TRBJ2-7, with 10 bases matching TRBD2. V shed 1 base and J 3 bases; nucleotides not matched to a gene: 3. Germline V gives CDR1 SGHAT, CDR2 FQNNGV. CDR3 length equals 15 residues. The CDR3 region is CASSLVSSGGYEQYF. The CDR3 region has the DNA TGTGCCAGCAGCTTAGTCTCTAGCGGGGGCTACGAGCAGTACTTC.

The chain joins TRBV7-9 to TRBJ2-7, with D possibly matching TRBD1 (6 bases). CDR3 length: 15 amino acids. V was pared by 1 base and J by 2 bases, with 12 bases between. Per germline, CDR1 SEHNR and CDR2 FQNEAQ (reference sequence). The CDR3 spells CASSLETGITYEQYF. The CDR3 DNA reads TGTGCCAGCAGCTTAGAGACAGGAATAACCTACGAGCAGTACTTC.

This clonotype was detected many times. This sequence joins TRBV9 and TRBJ2-7; D is possibly TRBD1 or TRBD2 (6 bases each). CDR1 and CDR2 from the germline V gene are SGDLS and YYNGEE. This CDR3 has 17 residues. Trimming pared 0 bases from V and 2 bases from J, leaving 18 bases between. The DNA of the CDR3 is TGTGCCAGCAGCGTAGAGTCTGGGGCGGGACACACCTACGAGCAGTACTTC. Its protein product is CASSVESGAGHTYEQYF.

This clonotype was counted many times. V gene TRBV20-1 combines with J gene TRBJ2-7; 10 bases map to TRBD1. Germline-derived CDR1 and CDR2 are DFQATT and SNEGSKA (reference sequence). V gave up 6 bases and J gave up 2 bases; unmatched junction bases: 19. This CDR3 is 18 amino acids long. The DNA of the CDR3 is TGCAGTGCGCGAGTAAGGGATGGTCTTGGGACAGGGGCCTACGAGCAGTACTTC. Translating gives CSARVRDGLGTGAYEQYF.

As to this clonotype: A read error is possible here, since a much larger clone lies one base away. The chain uses TRBV10-3 and TRBJ2-6; 7 bases are shared with TRBD2. This CDR3 spans 14 amino acids. Looked up from germline, CDR1 is ENHRY and CDR2 is SYGVKD. CDR3 amino acids: CVIGDYSGANVLTF. CDR3 bases: TGTGTCATCGGGGACTACTCTGGGGCCAACGTCCTGACTTTC.

This clonotype was seen at least ten times. The rearrangement joins TRBV20-1 to TRBJ1-1, with 11 bases matching TRBD1. The CDR3 is 13 amino acids. Unmatched junction bases numbered 4, after V lost 6 bases and J lost 4 bases. Germline values: CDR1 DFQATT, CDR2 SNEGSKA (reference sequence). As DNA, the CDR3 is TGCAGTGCACCGGGACAGGGGGGCACTGAAGCTTTCTTT. Its translation is CSAPGQGGTEAFF.

This clonotype was seen ten or more times. The V gene is TRBV7-2, the J gene TRBJ2-7; TRBD1 might be the D (7 bases). V shed 4 bases and J shed 3 bases, with 13 bases lying between them. Per germline, CDR1 SGHTA and CDR2 FQGNSA. The CDR3 runs 14 residues. The CDR3 region has the DNA TGTGCCAGCAGCTCCCCCCAGGGGGGCTACGAGCAGTACTTC. Protein product: CASSSPQGGYEQYF.

This clonotype was picked up many times. This rearrangement joins TRBV27 to TRBJ2-7, with 8 bases that match TRBD1. The CDR3 runs 13 residues. Per the germline V gene, CDR1 is MNHEY and CDR2 is SMNVEV (reference sequence). Germline trimming cut 8 bases from V and 2 bases from J; bases unmatched to any gene: 5. The CDR3 region is CASGLQGAYEQYF. CDR3 in DNA: TGTGCCAGCGGACTACAGGGGGCCTACGAGCAGTACTTC.

This clonotype was picked up many times. This sequence joins TRBV20-1 and TRBJ2-1; D is tentatively TRBD1 or TRBD2 (5 bases each). V lost 5 bases to trimming and J lost 1 base, with 15 bases between them. Germline V gene sequence: CDR1 DFQATT, CDR2 SNEGSKA (reference sequence). The CDR3 runs to 15 residues. The CDR3 loop is CSAALPGRSYNEQFF. CDR3 in DNA: TGCAGTGCTGCACTACCGGGACGGTCCTACAATGAGCAGTTCTTC.

This clonotype was counted at least ten times. A read error may produce the germline difference seen at one junction end. V usage is TRBV12-3 or TRBV12-4 and J usage is TRBJ1-5, with D possibly being TRBD1 (5 bases). The CDR3 consists of 14 residues. CDR3 nucleotides: TGTGCCAGCAGTTTTCAGGGCTTTGCTCAGCCCCAGAATTTT. It yields the protein CASSFQGFAQPQNF.